Listed below are T cell receptor beta chains from one sample, sequenced in a study of T cell clones after liver transplantation. Libraries were prepared by immunoSEQ multiplex PCR; TCRdb keeps only in-frame clonotypes and omits some of them. The table has about 53,000 clones, less than 85% seen once; the top ten hold around 8.5%. Sequenced material: CD4+ T cells from blood, taken before liver transplant. Receptors originate from a human donor who received a liver transplant. Both conserved end residues are part of each CDR3. D genes are given only for firm matches. The size field is filled for only some rows; it gives once, few, many or a size class.

>TRBD2|.|TRBV30|TRBJ2-7
CAWSRTSGLYEQYF
TGTGCCTGGAGTAGGACTAGCGGGCTCTACGAGCAGTACTTC
>TRBD1|few|TRBV5-4|TRBJ1-1
CASRPGQGTNTEAFF
TGTGCCAGCAGACCGGGACAGGGGACGAACACTGAAGCTTTCTTT
>.|.|TRBV6-6|TRBJ2-5
CASRGGETQYF
TGTGCCAGCAGGGGGGGAGAGACCCAGTACTTC
>.|.|TRBV5-5|TRBJ1-2
CASSLVSGGIGYGYTF
TGTGCCAGCAGCTTGGTGTCAGGTGGGATTGGCTATGGCTACACCTTC
>.|.|TRBV10-1|TRBJ2-3
CASSEMCGLAADTQYF
TGCGCCAGCAGTGAGATGTGCGGGCTAGCAGCAGATACGCAGTATTTT
>.|.|TRBV5-1|TRBJ2-1
CASSSEGYNEQFF
TGCGCCAGCAGCTCGGAGGGATACAATGAGCAGTTCTTC
>.|.|TRBV7-2|TRBJ1-2
CASSLDNRAFAYGYTF
TGTGCCAGCAGCTTAGATAACAGGGCCTTCGCCTATGGCTACACCTTC
>TRBD1|.|TRBV6-5|TRBJ1-5
CASSYTGASNQPQHF
TGTGCCAGCAGTTACACAGGGGCTAGCAATCAGCCCCAGCATTTT
>TRBD1|.|TRBV18|TRBJ1-1
CASSLTPNRGTGKKNTEAFF
TGTGCCAGCTCACTAACTCCAAACAGGGGAACGGGCAAGAAGAACACTGAAGCTTTCTTT
>TRBD2|.|TRBV13|TRBJ2-2
CASLRREEHGELFF
TGTGCCAGCTTGAGACGGGAGGAACACGGGGAGCTGTTTTTT
>TRBD1|.|TRBV28|TRBJ1-2
CASSPTWGQGNYGYTF
TGTGCCAGCAGCCCGACTTGGGGACAGGGAAACTATGGCTACACCTTC
>.|.|TRBV1|TRBJ1-2
CTSSQETKPYGYTF
TGCACCAGCAGCCAAGAAACGAAACCCTATGGCTACACCTTC
>.|.|TRBV4-2|TRBJ1-1
CASSQERRNLGTEAFF
TGTGCCAGCAGCCAAGAACGACGTAACTTAGGGACTGAAGCTTTCTTT
>.|.|TRBV6-6|TRBJ1-3
CASSYSTASSGNTIYF
TGTGCCAGCAGTTACTCCACGGCTAGCTCTGGAAACACCATATATTTT
>.|.|TRBV7-3|TRBJ2-1
CASSFTAGEGEQFF
TGTGCCAGCAGCTTTACGGCGGGCGAGGGGGAGCAGTTCTTC
>.|.|TRBV6-5|TRBJ1-2
CASSYSRGANYGYTF
TGTGCCAGCAGTTACTCGAGGGGTGCTAACTATGGCTACACCTTC
>.|.|TRBV6-1|TRBJ2-3
CASNSVTSTDTQYF
TGTGCCAGCAACTCAGTCACCTCCACAGATACGCAGTATTTT
>.|.|TRBV5-4|TRBJ2-5
CASSRGDPETQYF
TGTGCCAGCAGCCGTGGCGACCCAGAGACCCAGTACTTC
>TRBD1|.|TRBV5-8|TRBJ1-1
CASSINRGQNTEAFF
TGTGCCAGCAGCATCAACAGGGGACAGAACACTGAAGCTTTCTTT
>.|.|TRBV7-8|TRBJ2-1
CASSFRPYLGGYSEQFF
TGTGCCAGCAGCTTCAGGCCATATCTTGGCGGGTACAGTGAGCAGTTCTTC
>.|.|TRBV6-1|TRBJ1-2
CASSGDGLNYGYTF
TGTGCCAGCAGCGGGGACGGACTGAACTATGGCTACACCTTC
>TRBD2|.|TRBV6-1|TRBJ2-5
CAGTFGGNQETQYF
TGTGCCGGAACCTTCGGGGGGAACCAAGAGACCCAGTACTTC
>.|.|TRBV30|TRBJ2-2
CAWKVNTGELFF
TGTGCCTGGAAGGTGAACACCGGGGAGCTGTTTTTT
>.|.|TRBV19|TRBJ2-2
CASSHREEVGELFF
TGTGCCAGTAGTCACCGGGAAGAGGTGGGGGAGCTGTTTTTT
>.|.|TRBV7-3|TRBJ1-2
CASSLDSQRREGYTF
TGTGCCAGCAGCTTAGACTCACAGAGACGGGAGGGCTACACCTTC
>.|once|TRBV19|TRBJ2-5
CASSIDLTGQETQYF
TGTGCCAGTAGTATAGATCTAACAGGTCAAGAGACCCAGTACTTC
>.|.|TRBV18|TRBJ1-6
CASSPGHNSPLHF
TGTGCCAGCTCACCCGGACATAATTCACCCCTCCACTTT
>.|.|TRBV10-3|TRBJ2-7
CAISVVPYEQYF
TGTGCCATCAGTGTAGTGCCGTACGAGCAGTACTTC
>.|.|TRBV11-2|TRBJ2-5
CASSLDLARGGAETQYF
TGTGCCAGCAGCTTAGATCTGGCCAGGGGAGGAGCGGAGACCCAGTACTTC
>.|.|TRBV6-5|TRBJ2-5
CASTGNPRETQYF
TGTGCCAGCACCGGGAACCCGCGAGAGACCCAGTACTTC
>TRBD1|.|TRBV5-6|TRBJ1-6
CASSLDRGNSPLHF
TGTGCCAGCAGCTTGGACAGGGGAAATTCACCCCTCCACTTT
>TRBD1|.|TRBV5-1|TRBJ2-7
CASSLSPGQLSYEQYF
TGCGCCAGCAGCTTGTCACCGGGACAGCTTTCCTACGAGCAGTACTTC
>.|.|TRBV5-1|TRBJ2-5
CASNRNTMKETQYF
TGCGCCAGCAACCGAAATACAATGAAAGAGACCCAGTACTTC
>.|.|TRBV7-2|TRBJ1-2
CASSLNRAGYTF
TGTGCCAGCAGCTTAAACAGGGCGGGGTACACCTTC
>.|.|TRBV7-2|TRBJ1-2
CASSLPSLHGYTF
TGTGCCAGCAGCTTACCGTCCCTTCATGGCTACACCTTC
>TRBD2|.|TRBV4-2|TRBJ2-3
CASSLPSSGGDTQYF
TGTGCCAGCAGCCTACCATCTAGCGGGGGAGATACGCAGTATTTT
>TRBD1|.|TRBV6-5|TRBJ1-2
CASSVSRDSYGYTF
TGTGCCAGCAGCGTCAGCCGGGACAGCTATGGCTACACCTTC
>.|.|TRBV5-6|TRBJ1-3
CASSRDIVLTRSGNTIYF
TGTGCCAGCAGCCGTGATATAGTCCTTACTAGGTCTGGAAACACCATATATTTT
>.|.|TRBV2|TRBJ2-4
CASSGVGGRNIQYF
TGTGCCAGCAGTGGGGTGGGGGGCCGAAACATTCAGTACTTC
>.|.|TRBV29-1|TRBJ2-2
CSARTGSNTGELFF
TGCAGCGCTCGAACAGGTTCGAACACCGGGGAGCTGTTTTTT
>.|.|TRBV4-1|TRBJ2-3
CASSQVNLVSTDTQYF
TGCGCCAGCAGCCAAGTTAACTTGGTTAGCACAGATACGCAGTATTTT
>TRBD1|.|TRBV19|TRBJ2-5
CASSTTADRGETQYF
TGTGCCAGTAGTACAACGGCAGACAGGGGAGAGACCCAGTACTTC
>.|.|TRBV19|TRBJ2-1
CASSIPTAGVYEQFF
TGTGCCAGTAGTATCCCCACGGCGGGCGTCTATGAGCAGTTCTTC
>TRBD1|.|TRBV10-3|TRBJ1-5
CAISNDRGPNQPQHF
TGTGCCATCAGTAATGACAGGGGACCCAATCAGCCCCAGCATTTT
>.|.|TRBV7-3|TRBJ1-1
CASSLMGPGTEAFF
TGTGCCAGCAGCTTAATGGGCCCGGGCACTGAAGCTTTCTTT
>TRBD1|few|TRBV7-2|TRBJ1-4
CASSLTGTGREKLFF
TGTGCCAGCAGCTTAACCGGGACAGGACGTGAAAAACTGTTTTTT
>.|.|TRBV6-1|TRBJ2-5
CASSEALQGQTQYF
TGTGCCAGCAGTGAAGCGCTGCAGGGACAGACCCAGTACTTC
>.|.|TRBV5-1|TRBJ1-5
CASSQSAGDQPQHF
TGCGCCAGCAGCCAGTCGGCCGGGGATCAGCCCCAGCATTTT
>.|once|TRBV6-5|TRBJ2-1
CASSYPSGTYNEQFF
TGTGCCAGCAGTTACCCCAGCGGGACATACAATGAGCAGTTCTTC
>.|.|TRBV11-1|TRBJ2-7
CASSSDKGRQFHYEQYF
TGTGCCAGCAGCTCCGACAAGGGGCGACAATTTCATTACGAGCAGTACTTC
>.|.|TRBV19|TRBJ1-1
CASSSPPGTVNTEAFF
TGTGCCAGTAGTAGCCCGCCCGGGACCGTGAACACTGAAGCTTTCTTT
>.|.|TRBV5-6|TRBJ2-3
CASSLLQGGGTDTQYF
TGTGCCAGCAGCTTGCTACAGGGAGGGGGCACAGATACGCAGTATTTT
>TRBD1|.|TRBV27|TRBJ2-7
CASSLSWDRAYEQYF
TGTGCCAGCAGTTTATCATGGGACAGAGCCTACGAGCAGTACTTC
>TRBD1|.|TRBV7-9|TRBJ2-7
CASSPRDSQQYF
TGTGCCAGCAGCCCCCGGGACAGCCAGCAGTACTTC
>.|.|TRBV11-2|TRBJ1-6
CASGQAGLASPLHF
TGTGCCAGCGGTCAGGCAGGGCTTGCTTCACCCCTCCACTTT